This TCR beta chain was recovered during a study of shared clonotypes between healthy human individuals (dated by TCRdb to about 2020). Describing the broader study: The cohort comprised two women and three men aged 18 to 49 years. Per donor, three plates each were used for CD4 naive and CD4 memory, two for CD8 naive, and one for CD8 memory. Blood TCR repertoires of five healthy adults were deeply sequenced to estimate repertoire size and the extent of clonotype sharing between individuals. To increase sequencing depth and limit assay-specific biases, different laboratories used diverse techniques to prepare libraries and sequence TCR repertoires. Between about 0.8 and 9 billion PBMCs per donor were obtained by leukapheresis.

Comment on this clone: Its antigen target is currently unknown. Base quality data are lacking; no much larger clone is found one base away.

Germline trimming: 6 bases from V, 4 bases from J; junction bases outside gene matches: 4. The CDR3 has 14 amino acids, counting the end cysteine and phenylalanine. Of all the DNA, just the CDR3 is kept, 42 bases in frame from base 1. Sequences SGHVS (CDR1) and FQNEAQ (CDR2) are obtained from the germline V gene. CD8 naive samples consisted of CD45RO-negative cells that were positively selected for CCR7, yielding a CD45RA+CCR7+ population without TemRA cells. The donors were healthy, HIV-negative adults who had no recently reported acute infections or vaccinations. Every donor was a Caucasian adult residing in Nashville, Tennessee, USA. After blood collection by leukapheresis, PBMCs were isolated using Ficoll-Histopaque density gradient centrifugation and then cryopreserved in the vapor phase of liquid nitrogen. Analytical flow cytometry was used to check the purity and quantity of each magnetically sorted T cell population. Each sorted fraction had its genomic DNA isolated and then quantified by UV absorbance on a Nanodrop 2000c.

Study-wide findings and limitations: Sharing across four donors was observed for about 4.8% of naive CD4, 3.5% of naive CD8, over 2% of memory CD4, and about 0.38% of memory CD8 clonotypes. Even with the large sequencing depth, rarefaction of the sorted-subset datasets indicated that sequencing was incomplete. Sampling was restricted to blood, and TCR repertoires in tissues likely differ from the TCR repertoires found in blood. Clonotypes shared by all four sorted-subset donors showed higher generation probabilities than non-shared clonotypes. Because the study included only a small number of donors, the genetic and exposure-history diversity represented was limited. Based on pairwise subsampling, the degree of clonotype sharing among donors was expected to be affected by sequencing depth. Estimated clonotype richness was generally larger for naive than for memory subsets.

TCR CDR3 regions were amplified from genomic DNA by multiplex PCR using the deep immunoSEQ assay. Genomic DNA extracted from each cell subset was distributed evenly over all wells of several immunoSEQ 96-well plates, and each plate served as one replicate. Each replicate PCR for sorted subsets received roughly 0.2 ug genomic DNA, equal to tens of thousands of T cell genomes. Purified libraries were measured with a Qubit 3.0 fluorometer, size-checked on a Bioanalyzer 2100, and measured again with the KAPA Library Quantification kit. Every immunoSEQ 96-well plate was sequenced on a separate single-read 150-cycle Illumina NextSeq 550 flow cell. The published analysis was carried out like this. The immunoSEQ output contained only junctional sequences without quality scores, so filtering could not match that applied to full-length reads. To assign V/J genes and CDR3, sequences were annotated against IMGT germline references using PyIR, a Python wrapper for IgBLAST v1.9. Any read was removed if the V/J assignment was weak (E-value above 1e-6), the CDR3 was missing, or the read contained stop codons, out-of-frame junctions, or ambiguous translated residues. A V3J clonotype was defined by an identical inferred V gene, J gene, and CDR3 amino acid sequence. The percentage overlap between two repertoires was calculated by dividing the number of shared unique clonotypes by the size of the smaller repertoire. Three approaches were used to assess repertoire richness: RTK rarefaction, the Chao1 estimator, and Recon v2.1 estimates of unobserved clonotypes. Generation probabilities for all TCRbeta clonotypes obtained by the gDNA method from several donors were computed using OLGA. This immuneACCESS table, as held by TCRdb, lists in-frame sequences with V and J called but not all clones. Of the missing ones, under half trace to an unresolved V gene in checked studies; the others have no known cause. The V and J calls and clone size come from that table; D and trimming were worked out from the DNA. The sample table records about 2.2 million clones; about 92% of these occur just once. The ten largest clones add up to about 1.5% of the sample.

The sequence was obtained from a young man in good health. Some clones in this sample may be carry-over from other donors' samples. The sample taken for sequencing was naive CD8+ T cells from PBMCs. The sample's cell subset or site label, decoded: CD45RA+CCR7+. This sequence uses TRBV7-8 and TRBJ2-2; 8 middle bases align to TRBD1. In nucleotide form, the sequence is TGTGCCAGCAGGGGACAGGAGTTCACCGGGGAGCTGTTTTTT. Translated, this gives CASRGQEFTGELFF. With the rest looked up from the reference TRBV7-8 and TRBJ2-2 genes rather than sequenced, the full variable domain is GAGVSQSPRYKVAKRGQDVALRCDPISGHVSLFWYQQALGQGPEFLTYFQNEAQLDKSGLPSDRFFAERPEGSVSTLKIQRTQQEDSAVYLCASRGQEFTGELFFGEGSRLTVL.